Sequencing of this TCR beta chain was carried out in a study of T-cell memory formation after mild COVID-19 (dated by TCRdb to the early 2020s). Regarding the study in general: Most TCR sequence clusters were specific to one of the two donors. Two young, previously healthy adult volunteers made up the cohort, one male and one female. In a couple of donors, T-cell clones that expanded and contracted after mild COVID-19 were tracked by sequencing TCRalpha and TCRbeta repertoires over time. General findings and caveats noted by the study authors: The study included only a couple of mild cases, and larger cohorts that include severe cases with pre-infection samples were judged to be necessary. Balanced CD4/CD8 phenotypes were observed for clones contracting from day 15 to 85, whereas a bias towards CD4+ was observed for a second wave of clones expanding from day 15 to 37. Contracting CD4+ clones appeared mostly in the CM and EM memory subsets, whereas CD8+ clones were enriched in EMRA. Some responding clones were detected in pre-infection memory, which suggested that pre-existing cross-reactive memory T cells had joined the SARS-CoV-2 response. Whether the second-wave clones peaking on day 37 were SARS-CoV-2 specific was not confirmed.

Inclusive of the bounding cysteine and phenylalanine, the CDR3 is 16 residues long. Only CDR3 DNA is held: 48 bases, read in frame from base 1. As encoded in the germline V gene, CDR1 is MNHEY while CDR2 is SVGAGI. V is pruned by 4 bases and J by 4 bases, leaving 9 bases of the junction without a gene match. Sequenced using an Illumina NovaSeq 6000. Using 5'RACE with constant-segment primers, TCRalpha and TCRbeta cDNA libraries were constructed, with sample barcodes and unique molecular identifiers added in the process. Trizol reagent was used to extract RNA from every sample. The libraries were amplified in two PCR steps, and the second step added a second sample barcode and Illumina TruSeq adapters. Sequencing of the libraries was done on an Illumina NovaSeq, producing 2 x 150 bp paired-end reads. The authors' pipeline ran thus. With migec v1.2.7, reads were demultiplexed and then collapsed into UMI-guided consensus sequences. With mixcr v2.1.11, UMI consensuses were aligned to TRA and TRB V and J templates and assembled into clonotypes. Expanded or contracted clonotypes were those called significant by both edgeR and NoisET, with noise models trained on biological replicates. For edgeR calls, the cutoffs were a false discovery rate-adjusted p below 0.01 and a log2 fold-change threshold of 1. As an exploratory analysis of dynamics, max-normalized trajectories of the 1000 most abundant clonotypes were examined with PCA combined with hierarchical clustering. The CD4 or CD8 phenotype of responding clones was assigned using the separately sequenced CD4+ and CD8+ repertoires. The public reads were run again by TCRdb, first through fastp at Q25 and then through MiXCR, and only productive beta chains were kept. CDR3 protein duplicates are merged, each entry listing the most common genes and DNA. The V and J calls were not made by the authors but by TCRdb's processing. For this sample the table gives 35,000 to 55,000 distinct CDR3 sequences, of which nearly 9.5% were detected only once. Approximately 10% of the sample belongs to the ten largest clones.

To note about this clonotype: This receptor's antigen is unknown. Within one base of it there is no much larger clone, and no base qualities were kept.

Ficoll-Paque density gradient centrifugation was used to isolate PBMCs. The chain joins TRBV6-5 to TRBJ2-1; 8 bases in the junction line up with TRBD2. The sequence was obtained from an adult woman who had mild COVID-19 (a few samples of this study predate the infection). The sample titles of this study are shuffled in the database, so cell type and time point are left out; the donor was told from shared clones. Sequencing was carried out using PBMCs or a T cell subset sorted from them (not recorded which). The DNA sequence is TGTGCCAGCAGTTCCTTAGCGGGGCGAATTTACAATGAGCAGTTCTTC. Translated, it gives CASSSLAGRIYNEQFF.